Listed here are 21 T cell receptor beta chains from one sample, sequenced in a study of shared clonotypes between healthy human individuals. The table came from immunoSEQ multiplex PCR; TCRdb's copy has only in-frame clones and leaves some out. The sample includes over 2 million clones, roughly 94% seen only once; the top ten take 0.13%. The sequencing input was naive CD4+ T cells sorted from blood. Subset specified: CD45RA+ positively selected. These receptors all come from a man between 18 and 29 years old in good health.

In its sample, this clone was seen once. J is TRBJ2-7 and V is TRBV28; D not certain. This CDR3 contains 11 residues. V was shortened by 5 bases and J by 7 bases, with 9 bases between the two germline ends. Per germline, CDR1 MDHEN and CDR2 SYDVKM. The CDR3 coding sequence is TGTGCCAGCAGTCCTCAGGTGGAGCAGTACTTC. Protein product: CASSPQVEQYF.

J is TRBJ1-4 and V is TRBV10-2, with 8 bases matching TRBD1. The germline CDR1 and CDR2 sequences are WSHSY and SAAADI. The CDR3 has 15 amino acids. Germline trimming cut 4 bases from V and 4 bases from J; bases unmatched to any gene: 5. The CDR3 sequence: CASSGWDRSNEKLFF. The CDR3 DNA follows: TGCGCCAGCAGTGGTTGGGACAGGAGTAATGAAAAACTGTTTTTT.

The CDR3 region has the DNA TGTGCCAGCAGTGTAACAGTTCTGAACACTGAAGCTTTCTTT. Protein sequence: CASSVTVLNTEAFF. V is TRBV6-1 and J is TRBJ1-1; D not resolved. Germline assignment: CDR1 MNHNS and CDR2 SASEGT. This CDR3 has 14 residues. Trimming took off 4 bases at V and 0 bases at J, with 9 bases between the two ends.

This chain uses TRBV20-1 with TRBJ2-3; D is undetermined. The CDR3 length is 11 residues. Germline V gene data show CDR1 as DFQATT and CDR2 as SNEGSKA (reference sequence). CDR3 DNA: TGCAGGGCGACCCGGGCAGATACGCAGTATTTT. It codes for CRATRADTQYF.

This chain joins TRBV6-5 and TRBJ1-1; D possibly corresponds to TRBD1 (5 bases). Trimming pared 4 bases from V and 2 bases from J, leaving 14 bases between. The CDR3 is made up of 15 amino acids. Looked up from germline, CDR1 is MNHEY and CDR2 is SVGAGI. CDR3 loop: CASSSGQGANTEAFF. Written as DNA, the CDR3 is TGTGCCAGCAGTTCAGGTCAGGGTGCTAACACTGAAGCTTTCTTT.

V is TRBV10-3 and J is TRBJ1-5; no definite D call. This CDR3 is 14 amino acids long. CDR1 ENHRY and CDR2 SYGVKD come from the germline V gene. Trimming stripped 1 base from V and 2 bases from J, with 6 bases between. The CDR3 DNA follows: TGTGCCATCAGTGAGTTTGGGGGCAATCAGCCCCAGCATTTT. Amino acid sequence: CAISEFGGNQPQHF.

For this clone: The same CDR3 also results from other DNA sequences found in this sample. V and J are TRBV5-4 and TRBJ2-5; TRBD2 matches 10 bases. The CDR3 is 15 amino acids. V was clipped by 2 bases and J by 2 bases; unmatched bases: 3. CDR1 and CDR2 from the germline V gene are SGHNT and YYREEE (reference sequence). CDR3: CASSLAGGTQETQYF. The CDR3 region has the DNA TGTGCCAGCAGCTTAGCGGGGGGGACGCAAGAGACCCAGTACTTC.

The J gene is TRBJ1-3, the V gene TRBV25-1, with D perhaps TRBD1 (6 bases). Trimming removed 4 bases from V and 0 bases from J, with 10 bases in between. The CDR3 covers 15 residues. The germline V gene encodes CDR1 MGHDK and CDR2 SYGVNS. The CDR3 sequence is CASSAGQNSGNTIYF. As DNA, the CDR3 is TGTGCCAGCAGTGCCGGACAGAACTCTGGAAACACCATATATTTT.

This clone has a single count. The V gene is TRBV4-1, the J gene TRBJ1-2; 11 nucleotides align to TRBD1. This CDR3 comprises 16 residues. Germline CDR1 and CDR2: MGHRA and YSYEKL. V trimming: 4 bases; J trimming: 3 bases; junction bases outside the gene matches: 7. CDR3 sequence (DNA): TGCGCCAGCAGCCTGCTGGACAGGGGGCTTTACTATGGCTACACCTTC. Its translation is CASSLLDRGLYYGYTF.

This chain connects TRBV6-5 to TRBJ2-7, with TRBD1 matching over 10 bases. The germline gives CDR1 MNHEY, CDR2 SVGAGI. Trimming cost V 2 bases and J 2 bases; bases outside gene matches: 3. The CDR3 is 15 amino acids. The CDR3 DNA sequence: TGTGCCAGCAGTTACAAAGGGACAGGGGCCTACGAGCAGTACTTC. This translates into CASSYKGTGAYEQYF.

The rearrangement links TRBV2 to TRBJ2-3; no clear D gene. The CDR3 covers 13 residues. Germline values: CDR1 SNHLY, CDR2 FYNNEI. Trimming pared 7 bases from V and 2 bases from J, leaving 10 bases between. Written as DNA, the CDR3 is TGTGCCAGCACCCGAACAGCCACAGATACGCAGTATTTT. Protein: CASTRTATDTQYF.

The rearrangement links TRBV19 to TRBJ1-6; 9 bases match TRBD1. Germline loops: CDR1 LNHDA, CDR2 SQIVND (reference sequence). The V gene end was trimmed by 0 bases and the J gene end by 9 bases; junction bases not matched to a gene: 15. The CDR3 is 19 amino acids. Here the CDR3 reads CASSIDNGTGTFGGSPLHF. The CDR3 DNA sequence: TGTGCCAGTAGTATAGATAATGGGACAGGGACGTTTGGTGGTTCACCCCTCCACTTT.

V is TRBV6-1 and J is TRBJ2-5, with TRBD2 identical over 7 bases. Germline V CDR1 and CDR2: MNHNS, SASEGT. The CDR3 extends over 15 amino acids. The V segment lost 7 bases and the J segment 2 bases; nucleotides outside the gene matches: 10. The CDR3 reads CASTRAGGSQETQYF. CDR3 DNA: TGTGCCAGCACCCGGGCCGGCGGGAGTCAAGAGACCCAGTACTTC.

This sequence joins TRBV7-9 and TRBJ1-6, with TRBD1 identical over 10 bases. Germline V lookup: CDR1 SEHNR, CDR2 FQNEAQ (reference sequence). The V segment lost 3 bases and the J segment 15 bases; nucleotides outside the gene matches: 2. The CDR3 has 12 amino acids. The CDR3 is CASSLGQGFLHF. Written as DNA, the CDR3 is TGTGCCAGCAGCTTGGGACAGGGGTTCCTCCACTTT.

The CDR3 protein is CASSLVQGSQPQHF. In DNA form, the CDR3 reads TGCGCCAGCAGCTTGGTCCAGGGGAGCCAGCCCCAGCATTTT. The chain employs TRBV5-1 and TRBJ1-5, with a weak D call TRBD1 (6 bases). The CDR3 contains 14 residues. Trimming removed 0 bases at V and 7 bases at J, with 11 bases between. Germline CDR1 and CDR2: SGHRS and YFSETQ. The whole variable domain, filled in from reference TRBV5-1 and TRBJ1-5, reads KAGVTQTPRYLIKTRGQQVTLSCSPISGHRSVSWYQQTPGQGLQFLFEYFSETQRNKGNFPGRFSGRQFSNSRSEMNVSTLELGDSALYLCASSLVQGSQPQHFGDGTRLSIL.

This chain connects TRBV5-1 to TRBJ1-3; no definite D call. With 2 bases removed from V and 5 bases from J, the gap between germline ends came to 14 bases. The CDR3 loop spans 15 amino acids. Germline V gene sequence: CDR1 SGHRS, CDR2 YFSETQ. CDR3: CASSFLPGPRNTIYF. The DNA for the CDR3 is TGCGCCAGCAGCTTTCTCCCGGGCCCGAGAAACACCATATATTTT.

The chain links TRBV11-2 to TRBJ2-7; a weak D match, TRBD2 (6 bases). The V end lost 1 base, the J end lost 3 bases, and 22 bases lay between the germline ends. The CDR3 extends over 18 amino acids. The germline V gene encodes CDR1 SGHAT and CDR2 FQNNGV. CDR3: CASSLGRGGGYRDYEQYF. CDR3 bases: TGTGCCAGCAGCTTAGGTAGGGGAGGTGGATACAGAGACTACGAGCAGTACTTC.

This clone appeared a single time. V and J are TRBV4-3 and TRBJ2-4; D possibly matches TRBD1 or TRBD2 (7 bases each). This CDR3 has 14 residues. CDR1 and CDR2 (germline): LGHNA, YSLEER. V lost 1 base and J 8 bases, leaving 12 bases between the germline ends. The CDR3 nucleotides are TGCGCCAGCAGCCAAGGACAGGGAGGGGACATTCAGTACTTC. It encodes CASSQGQGGDIQYF.

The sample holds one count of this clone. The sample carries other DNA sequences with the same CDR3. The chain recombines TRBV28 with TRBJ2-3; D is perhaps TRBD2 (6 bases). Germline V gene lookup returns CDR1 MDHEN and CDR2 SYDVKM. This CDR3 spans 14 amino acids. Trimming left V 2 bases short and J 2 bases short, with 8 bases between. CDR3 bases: TGTGCCAGCAGTTTAGGGGGGATCACAGATACGCAGTATTTT. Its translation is CASSLGGITDTQYF.

This CDR3 reads CASSERSTGQNSPLHF. The DNA of the CDR3 is TGTGCCAGCAGTGAACGCTCGACAGGGCAGAATTCACCCCTCCACTTT. The chain combines TRBV2 with TRBJ1-6; 7 bases fit TRBD1. V shed 2 bases and J 7 bases; nucleotides not matched to a gene: 8. This CDR3 is 16 amino acids long. The germline gives CDR1 SNHLY, CDR2 FYNNEI. Looking up the rest from reference TRBV2 and TRBJ1-6 gives the full variable domain: EPEVTQTPSHQVTQMGQEVILRCVPISNHLYFYWYRQILGQKVEFLVSFYNNEISEKSEIFDDQFSVERPDGSNFTLKIRSTKLEDSAMYFCASSERSTGQNSPLHFGNGTRLTVT.

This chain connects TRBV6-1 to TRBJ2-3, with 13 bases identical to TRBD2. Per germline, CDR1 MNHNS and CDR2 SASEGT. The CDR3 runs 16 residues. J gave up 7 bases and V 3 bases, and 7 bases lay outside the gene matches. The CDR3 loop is CASSDILAGGPNTQYF. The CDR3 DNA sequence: TGTGCCAGCAGTGACATACTAGCGGGAGGGCCGAATACGCAGTATTTT.